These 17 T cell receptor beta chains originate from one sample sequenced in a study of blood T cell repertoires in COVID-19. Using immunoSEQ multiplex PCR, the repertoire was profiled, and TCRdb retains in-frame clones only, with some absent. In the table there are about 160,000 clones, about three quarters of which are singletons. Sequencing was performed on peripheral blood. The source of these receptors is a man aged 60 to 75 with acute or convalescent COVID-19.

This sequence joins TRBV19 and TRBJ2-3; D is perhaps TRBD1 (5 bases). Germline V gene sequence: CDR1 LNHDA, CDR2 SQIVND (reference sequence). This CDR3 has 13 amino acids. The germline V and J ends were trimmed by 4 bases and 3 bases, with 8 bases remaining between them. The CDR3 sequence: CASSSKGTDTQYF. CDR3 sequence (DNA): TGTGCCAGTAGTAGTAAGGGGACAGATACGCAGTATTTT.

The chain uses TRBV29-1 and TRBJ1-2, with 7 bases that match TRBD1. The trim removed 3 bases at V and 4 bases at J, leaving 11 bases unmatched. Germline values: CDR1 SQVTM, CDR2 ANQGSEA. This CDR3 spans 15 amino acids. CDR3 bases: TGCAGCGTTGAGTACAGGGGAGGCTTGGGCTATGGCTACACCTTC. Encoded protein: CSVEYRGGLGYGYTF.

CDR3 sequence reads: CASSLNLGSGANVLTF. In DNA, the CDR3 is TGCGCCAGCAGCTTAAACCTAGGCTCTGGGGCCAACGTCCTGACTTTC. V is TRBV5-1 and J is TRBJ2-6; D remains unclear. V was pared by 2 bases and J by 0 bases, with 9 bases between. Germline CDR1 and CDR2: SGHRS and YFSETQ. This CDR3 is 16 amino acids long.

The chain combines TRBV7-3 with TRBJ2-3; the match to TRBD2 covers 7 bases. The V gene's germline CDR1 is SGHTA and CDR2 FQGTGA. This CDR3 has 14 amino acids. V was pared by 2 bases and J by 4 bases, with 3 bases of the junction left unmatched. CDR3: CASSLEGGSDTQYF. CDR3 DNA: TGTGCCAGCAGCTTAGAGGGAGGGTCAGATACGCAGTATTTT.

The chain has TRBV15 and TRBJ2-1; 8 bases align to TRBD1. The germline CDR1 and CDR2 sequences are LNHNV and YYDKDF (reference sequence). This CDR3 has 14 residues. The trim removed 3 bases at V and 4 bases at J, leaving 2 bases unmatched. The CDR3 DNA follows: TGTGCCACCAGCAGCCGGGACAGGTACAATGAGCAGTTCTTC. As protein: CATSSRDRYNEQFF.

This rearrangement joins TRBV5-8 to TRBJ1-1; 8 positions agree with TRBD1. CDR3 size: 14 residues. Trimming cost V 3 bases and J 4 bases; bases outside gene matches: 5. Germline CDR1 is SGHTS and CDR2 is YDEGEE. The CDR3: CASSYRGSGTEAFF. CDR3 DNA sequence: TGTGCCAGCAGCTACAGGGGGTCAGGCACTGAAGCTTTCTTT.

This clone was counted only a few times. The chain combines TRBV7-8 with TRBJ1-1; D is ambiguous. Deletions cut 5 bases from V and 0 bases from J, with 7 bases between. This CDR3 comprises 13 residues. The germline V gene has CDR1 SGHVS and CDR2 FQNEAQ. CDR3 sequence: CASSRFMNTEAFF. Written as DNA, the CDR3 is TGTGCCAGCAGCCGGTTCATGAACACTGAAGCTTTCTTT.

CDR3 protein: CSVAQTGVEQFF. The CDR3 coding sequence is TGCAGCGTAGCGCAAACAGGGGTTGAGCAGTTCTTC. J is TRBJ2-1 and V is TRBV29-1, with 7 bases identical to TRBD1. Germline V gene data show CDR1 as SQVTM and CDR2 as ANQGSEA. V shed 6 bases and J 9 bases; nucleotides not matched to a gene: 8. The CDR3 has 12 amino acids.

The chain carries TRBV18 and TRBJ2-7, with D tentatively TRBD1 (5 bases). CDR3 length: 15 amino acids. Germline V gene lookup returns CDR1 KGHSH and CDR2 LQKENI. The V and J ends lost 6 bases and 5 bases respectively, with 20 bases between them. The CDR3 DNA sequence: TGTGCCAGCTCCCTCGACAGCGTGGTAATCGACGAGCAGTACTTC. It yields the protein CASSLDSVVIDEQYF.

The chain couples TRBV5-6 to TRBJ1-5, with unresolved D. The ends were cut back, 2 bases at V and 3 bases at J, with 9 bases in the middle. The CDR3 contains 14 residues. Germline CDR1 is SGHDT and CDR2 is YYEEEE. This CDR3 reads CASSLGGFNQPQHF. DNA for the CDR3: TGTGCCAGCAGCTTAGGCGGTTTCAATCAGCCCCAGCATTTT.

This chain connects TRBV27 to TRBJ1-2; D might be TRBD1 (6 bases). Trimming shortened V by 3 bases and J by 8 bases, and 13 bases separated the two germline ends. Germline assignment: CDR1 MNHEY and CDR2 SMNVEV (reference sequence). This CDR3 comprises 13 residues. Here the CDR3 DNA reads TGTGCCAGCAGTTTGGACGGGGGGCCGGGCTACACCTTC. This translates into CASSLDGGPGYTF.

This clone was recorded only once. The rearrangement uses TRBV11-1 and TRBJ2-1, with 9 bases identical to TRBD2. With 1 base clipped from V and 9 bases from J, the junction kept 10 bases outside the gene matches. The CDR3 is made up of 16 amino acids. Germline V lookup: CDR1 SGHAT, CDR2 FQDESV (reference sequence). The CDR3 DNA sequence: TGTGCCAGCAGCTTAGAGCTGGCGGGGGGGCTCATTGAGCAGTTCTTC. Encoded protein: CASSLELAGGLIEQFF.

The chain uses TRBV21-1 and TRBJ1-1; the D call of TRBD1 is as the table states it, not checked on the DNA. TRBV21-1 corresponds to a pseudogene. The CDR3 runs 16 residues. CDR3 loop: CASSKDGNRVYDEAFF. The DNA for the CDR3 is TGTGCCAGCAGCAAAGACGGAAACAGGGTTTACGATGAAGCTTTCTTT.

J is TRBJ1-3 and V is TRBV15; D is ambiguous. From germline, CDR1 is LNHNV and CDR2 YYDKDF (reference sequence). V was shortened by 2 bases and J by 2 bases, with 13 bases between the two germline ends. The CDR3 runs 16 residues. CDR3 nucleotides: TGTGCCACCAGCAGATCGGGAAAAGGCGCTGGAAACACCATATATTTT. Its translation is CATSRSGKGAGNTIYF.

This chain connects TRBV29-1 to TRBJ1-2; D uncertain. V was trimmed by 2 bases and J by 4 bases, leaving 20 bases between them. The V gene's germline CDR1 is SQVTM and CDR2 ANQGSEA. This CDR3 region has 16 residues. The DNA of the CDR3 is TGCAGCGTTGAAAAGGCATCAGTCGCGGATCCCTATGGCTACACCTTC. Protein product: CSVEKASVADPYGYTF.

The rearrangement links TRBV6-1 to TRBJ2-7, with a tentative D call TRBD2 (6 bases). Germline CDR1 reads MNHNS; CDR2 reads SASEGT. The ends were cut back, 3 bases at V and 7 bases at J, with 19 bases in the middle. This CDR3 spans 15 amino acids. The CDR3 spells CASSDLSLWGVEQYF. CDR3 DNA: TGTGCCAGCAGTGATTTATCCCTTTGGGGGGTTGAGCAGTACTTC.

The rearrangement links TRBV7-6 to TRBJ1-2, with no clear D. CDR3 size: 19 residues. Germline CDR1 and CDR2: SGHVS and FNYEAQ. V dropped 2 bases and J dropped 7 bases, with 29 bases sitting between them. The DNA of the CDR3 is TGTGCCAGCAGCTTATCCCCGGGGTCAGAATTGTACTTTGCCGGTGGCTACACCTTC. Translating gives CASSLSPGSELYFAGGYTF.